The sequence of this T cell receptor beta chain was determined in a study of cytomegalovirus exposure and HLA in healthy donors. The study's findings and limits: One variant, a missense change in DCLRE1C, was linked in a later analysis to TCR beta V- and J-gene trimming.

Regarding this clone: What it binds is unknown.

The CDR3 is 17 amino acids. Losses at the gene ends were 0 bases for V and 7 bases for J; bases not matched to a gene: 10. Germline V gene data show CDR1 as SGDLS and CDR2 as YYNGEE. Healthy individuals who donated bone marrow served as the donors. The primer mix had 60 Vbeta and 13 Jbeta primers. The protocol was immunoSEQ multiplex PCR, while the TCRdb copy is restricted to in-frame clones and leaves out a portion. This table has 100,000 or so clones, around 76% appearing once. The TCR was taken from a man younger than 40 in good health and CMV-seropositive. The rearrangement links TRBV9 to TRBJ2-2; 9 positions match TRBD1. The sample comprised PBMCs. The CDR3 sequence: CASSVGGTGIVGGELFF. DNA of the CDR3: TGTGCCAGCAGCGTAGGGGGGACAGGGATCGTCGGCGGGGAGCTGTTTTTT.